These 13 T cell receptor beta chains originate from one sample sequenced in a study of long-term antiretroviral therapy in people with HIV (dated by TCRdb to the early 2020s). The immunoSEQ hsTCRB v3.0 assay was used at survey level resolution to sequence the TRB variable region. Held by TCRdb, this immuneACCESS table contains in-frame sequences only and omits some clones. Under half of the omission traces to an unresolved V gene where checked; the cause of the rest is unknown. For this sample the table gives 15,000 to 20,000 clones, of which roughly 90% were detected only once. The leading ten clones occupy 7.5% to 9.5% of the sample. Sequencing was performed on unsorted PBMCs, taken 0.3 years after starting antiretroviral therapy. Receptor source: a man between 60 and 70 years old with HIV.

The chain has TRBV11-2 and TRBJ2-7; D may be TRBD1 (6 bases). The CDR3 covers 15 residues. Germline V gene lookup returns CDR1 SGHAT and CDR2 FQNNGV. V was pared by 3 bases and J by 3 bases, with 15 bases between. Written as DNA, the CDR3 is TGTGCCAGCAGCTTTGAACGGGACACCTACTACGAGCAGTACTTC. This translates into CASSFERDTYYEQYF.

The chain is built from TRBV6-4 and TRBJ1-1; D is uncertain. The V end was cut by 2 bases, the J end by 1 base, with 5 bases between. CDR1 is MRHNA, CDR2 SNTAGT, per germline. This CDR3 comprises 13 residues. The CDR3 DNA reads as TGTGCCAGCAGTGACGGAGGGAACACTGAAGCTTTCTTT. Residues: CASSDGGNTEAFF.

CDR3 sequence reads: CASSESRGQTEKLFF. DNA of the CDR3: TGCGCCAGCAGTGAAAGCCGAGGACAGACTGAAAAACTGTTTTTT. The gene calls are TRBV10-2 and TRBJ1-4; maybe TRBD1 (6 bases). CDR1 is WSHSY and CDR2 is SAAADI in the germline V gene. The CDR3 covers 15 residues. V was cut by 3 bases and J by 7 bases, with 15 bases left in between.

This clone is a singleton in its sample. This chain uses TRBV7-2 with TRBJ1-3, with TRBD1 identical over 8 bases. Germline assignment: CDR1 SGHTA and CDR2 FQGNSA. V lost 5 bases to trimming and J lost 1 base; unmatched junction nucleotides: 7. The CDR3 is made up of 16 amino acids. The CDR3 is CASSPRQGWSGNTIYF. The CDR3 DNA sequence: TGTGCCAGCAGCCCCCGACAGGGGTGGTCTGGAAACACCATATATTTT.

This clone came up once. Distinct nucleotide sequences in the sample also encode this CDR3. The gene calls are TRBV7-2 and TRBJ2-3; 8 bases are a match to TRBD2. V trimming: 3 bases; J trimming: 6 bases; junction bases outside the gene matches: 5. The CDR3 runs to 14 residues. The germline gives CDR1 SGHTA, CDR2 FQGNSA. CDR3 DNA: TGTGCCAGCAGCTTGGCGGGGGGAATTGATACGCAGTATTTT. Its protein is CASSLAGGIDTQYF.

Here the CDR3 DNA reads TGTGCCAGCAGCCATCTACGGCCCACCGCTGAAGCTTTCTTT. Protein: CASSHLRPTAEAFF. The chain links TRBV14 to TRBJ1-1, with no clear D. This CDR3 contains 14 residues. Deletions cut 3 bases from V and 6 bases from J, with 14 bases between. Germline V gene lookup returns CDR1 SGHDN and CDR2 FVKESK. Together with reference TRBV14 and TRBJ1-1, the CDR3 gives the full variable domain: EAGVTQFPSHSVIEKGQTVTLRCDPISGHDNLYWYRRVMGKEIKFLLHFVKESKQDESGMPNNRFLAERTGGTYSTLKVQPAELEDSGVYFCASSHLRPTAEAFFGQGTRLTVV.

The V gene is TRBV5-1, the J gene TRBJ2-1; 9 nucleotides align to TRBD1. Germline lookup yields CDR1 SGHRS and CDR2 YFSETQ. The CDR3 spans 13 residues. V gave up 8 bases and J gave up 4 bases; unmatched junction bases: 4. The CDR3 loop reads CASGTGSYNEQFF. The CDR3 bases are TGCGCCAGTGGGACAGGGAGTTACAATGAGCAGTTCTTC.

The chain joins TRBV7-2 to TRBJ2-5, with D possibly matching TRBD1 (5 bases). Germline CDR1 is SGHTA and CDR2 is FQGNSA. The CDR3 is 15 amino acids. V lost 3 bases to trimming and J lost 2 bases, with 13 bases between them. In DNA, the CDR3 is TGTGCCAGCAGCTTTCAGGGAAGCCTACAAGAGACCCAGTACTTC. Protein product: CASSFQGSLQETQYF.

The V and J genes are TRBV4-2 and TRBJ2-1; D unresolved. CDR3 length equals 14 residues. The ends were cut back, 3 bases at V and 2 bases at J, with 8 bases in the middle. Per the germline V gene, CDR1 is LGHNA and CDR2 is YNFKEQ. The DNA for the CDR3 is TGTGCCAGCAGCCACCTAGACACCTACAATGAGCAGTTCTTC. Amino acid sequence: CASSHLDTYNEQFF.

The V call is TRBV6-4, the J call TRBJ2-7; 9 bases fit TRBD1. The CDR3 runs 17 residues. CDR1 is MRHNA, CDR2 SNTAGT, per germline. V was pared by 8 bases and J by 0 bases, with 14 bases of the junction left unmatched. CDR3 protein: CASLNRDRAYSSYEQYF. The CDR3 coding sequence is TGTGCCAGCCTGAACCGGGACAGGGCCTATAGCTCCTACGAGCAGTACTTC.

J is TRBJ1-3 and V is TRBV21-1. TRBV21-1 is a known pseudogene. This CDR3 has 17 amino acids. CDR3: CASSPAPIIHSGNTIYF. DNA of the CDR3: TGTGCCAGCAGCCCTGCCCCGATTATCCACTCTGGAAACACCATATATTTT.

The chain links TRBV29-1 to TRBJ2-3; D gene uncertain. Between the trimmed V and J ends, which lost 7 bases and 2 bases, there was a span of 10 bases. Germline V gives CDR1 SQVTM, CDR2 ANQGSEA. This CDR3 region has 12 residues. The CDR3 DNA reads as TGCAGCGCTGTTGAGGACACAGATACGCAGTATTTT. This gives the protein CSAVEDTDTQYF.

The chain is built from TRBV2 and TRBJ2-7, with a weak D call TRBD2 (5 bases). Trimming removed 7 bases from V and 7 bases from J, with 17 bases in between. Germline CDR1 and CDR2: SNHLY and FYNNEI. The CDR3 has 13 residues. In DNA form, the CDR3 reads TGTGCCAGCATCGGAGTTATACTAGGTGAGCAGTACTTC. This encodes CASIGVILGEQYF. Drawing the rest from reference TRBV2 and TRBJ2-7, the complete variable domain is EPEVTQTPSHQVTQMGQEVILRCVPISNHLYFYWYRQILGQKVEFLVSFYNNEISEKSEIFDDQFSVERPDGSNFTLKIRSTKLEDSAMYFCASIGVILGEQYFGPGTRLTVT.